This TCR beta chain was sequenced in a study of ipilimumab plus nivolumab after autologous stem cell transplantation. Whole-study context: A median of roughly eight nivolumab and about 5 ipilimumab doses were given. DLBCL patients had primary refractory or relapsed disease. The study, taken as a whole, reports: The authors say TCR, Treg and microbiome findings warrant further study.

Ipilimumab, 1 mg/kg, started 14 to 28 days after autologous transplant. The method was immunoSEQ multiplex PCR; TCRdb's version includes in-frame clones alone and lacks a portion of them. Among some 87,000 clones listed, 83% were seen once. This CDR3 has 14 residues. Germline lookup yields CDR1 SGHDT and CDR2 YYEEEE. Between the trimmed V and J ends, which lost 5 bases and 7 bases, there was a span of 18 bases. This clone was seen more than once but under ten times. Its antigen is not known. The rearrangement links TRBV5-6 to TRBJ1-2, with D possibly matching TRBD1 (6 bases). The clonotype comes from a male donor with diffuse large B-cell lymphoma. The material was PBMCs, obtained in a trial of ipilimumab plus nivolumab as post-transplant consolidation. CDR3 amino acids: CASSGYREGSGYTF. CDR3 coding DNA: TGTGCCAGCAGTGGGTACAGGGAAGGGAGTGGCTACACCTTC.